This T cell receptor (beta chain) was profiled in a study of blood T cell repertoires in COVID-19. Study background: PBMCs, B-cell-depleted T cells, or T cells were the source of the cDNA or gDNA that made up the material.

In the study's own analysis: Reference gene primers were amplified, and this amplification served to estimate nucleated cell counts. Sequencing was performed with immunoSEQ multiplex PCR; in TCRdb, only in-frame clones are kept and a portion is missing. That table is the source of V, J and clone size, and D and trimming were worked out from the DNA. The repertoire holds some 15,000 clones, with roughly 85% as singletons. V shed 11 bases and J 4 bases; nucleotides not matched to a gene: 8. The CDR3 runs 14 residues. Germline assignment: CDR1 LGHDT and CDR2 YNNKEL (reference sequence). The chain has TRBV3-1 (or the pseudogene TRBV3-2) and TRBJ2-5, with 12 positions matching TRBD2. Input material: peripheral blood. The clonotype originates from a woman in her sixties or seventies with acute or convalescent COVID-19. Written as DNA, the CDR3 is TGTGCCGTCCAGACTAGCGGGAGTGTAGAGACCCAGTACTTC. This translates into CAVQTSGSVETQYF.